These 29 T cell receptor beta chains were all obtained from the same sample, sequenced in a study of T cell clonotyping in hematopoietic cell transplantation. TCRdb's table, derived via immunoSEQ multiplex PCR, lists solely in-frame clones and lacks some. The table shows more than 25,000 clones, with about 83% occurring only once. Indicated time point: recipient sample about 28 days before transplant, after cytoreduction. The sample was peripheral blood mononuclear cells, taken before stem cell transplant. The receptors originated from a woman aged 25 to 39 with chronic myeloid leukemia. Some clones in this sample may be carry-over from other donors' samples.

This clone was picked up a small number of times. This sequence joins TRBV6-1 and TRBJ1-2, with TRBD1 identical over 11 bases. Trimming took 0 bases from V and 6 from J; bases not matched to a gene: 3. Germline V gene data show CDR1 as MNHNS and CDR2 as SASEGT. The CDR3 contains 15 residues. The CDR3 DNA reads TGTGCCAGCAGTGAAGCCTGGACAGGGGGCCATGGCTACACCTTC. This sequence encodes CASSEAWTGGHGYTF.

As DNA, the CDR3 is TGTGCCAGCACCCCGCCGGGGGGGTCGGAAAAACTGTTTTTT. Protein: CASTPPGGSEKLFF. The chain couples TRBV6-5 to TRBJ1-4; weak D call: TRBD1 (5 bases). The CDR3 contains 14 residues. Deletions cut 7 bases from V and 8 bases from J, with 17 bases between. CDR1 and CDR2 (germline): MNHEY, SVGAGI.

This chain joins TRBV25-1 and TRBJ1-5, with TRBD1 as a possible D gene (6 bases). V lost 8 bases, J lost 0 bases, and 8 bases lay in between. Germline CDR1 MGHDK, CDR2 SYGVNS. The CDR3 extends over 13 amino acids. For the CDR3, the DNA is TGTGCCAGCGGACAGAATAGCAATCAGCCCCAGCATTTT. It yields the protein CASGQNSNQPQHF.

V gene TRBV5-1 combines with J gene TRBJ1-1; D is unresolved. Germline CDR1 SGHRS, CDR2 YFSETQ. The CDR3 totals 13 residues. Deletions cut 7 bases from V and 7 bases from J, with 17 bases between. CDR3 nucleotides: TGCGCCAGCTTGAGCGGGGAGGAAAGTGAAGCTTTCTTT. Protein: CASLSGEESEAFF.

This rearrangement joins TRBV7-3 to TRBJ2-7; 7 bases line up with TRBD1. This CDR3 comprises 15 residues. Germline V CDR1 and CDR2: SGHTA, FQGTGA. Trimming removed 0 bases from V and 3 bases from J; junction bases left unmatched: 5. In nucleotides, the CDR3 is TGTGCCAGCAGCTTAACGCCGGGACAGAACTACGAGCAGTACTTC. Its protein product is CASSLTPGQNYEQYF.

V is TRBV7-3 and J is TRBJ2-1, with 8 bases matching TRBD2. Per the germline V gene, CDR1 is SGHTA and CDR2 is FQGTGA. The V segment lost 4 bases and the J segment 5 bases; nucleotides outside the gene matches: 10. The length of the CDR3 is 16 residues. The CDR3 region is CASSSRSRLANNEQFF. As DNA, the CDR3 is TGTGCCAGCAGCTCCCGTTCTCGACTAGCGAACAATGAGCAGTTCTTC.

The chain recombines TRBV4-1 with TRBJ1-1; 7 positions match TRBD1. V was pared by 1 base and J by 4 bases, with 0 bases of the junction left unmatched. Germline CDR1 MGHRA, CDR2 YSYEKL. This CDR3 spans 13 amino acids. This chain's CDR3 is CASSQGDSTEAFF. CDR3 in DNA: TGCGCCAGCAGCCAAGGGGACAGCACTGAAGCTTTCTTT.

The chain has TRBV4-1 and TRBJ1-1; tentative D call: TRBD1 (6 bases). V lost 0 bases and J 11 bases, leaving 19 bases between the germline ends. The CDR3 is 15 amino acids. In germline, CDR1 is MGHRA, CDR2 YSYEKL. CDR3: CASSQDTQGGLVAFF. CDR3 coding DNA: TGCGCCAGCAGCCAAGACACACAGGGAGGGTTGGTTGCTTTCTTT.

V is TRBV10-3 and J is TRBJ1-1; D possibly corresponds to TRBD1 (5 bases). This CDR3 has 14 amino acids. V lost 2 bases and J 8 bases, leaving 15 bases between the germline ends. Germline V CDR1 and CDR2: ENHRY, SYGVKD. The CDR3 here is CAISEAKGRAEAFF. In DNA form, the CDR3 reads TGTGCCATCAGTGAGGCAAAGGGGAGAGCCGAAGCTTTCTTT.

This chain links TRBV5-1 with TRBJ1-1; 8 positions agree with TRBD1. With V trimmed by 6 bases and J by 5 bases, 6 bases remained unmatched. The germline gives CDR1 SGHRS, CDR2 YFSETQ. The CDR3 is 13 amino acids. The DNA of the CDR3 is TGCGCCAGCAAGCAGGGGGCGGGGACTGAAGCTTTCTTT. The encoded protein is CASKQGAGTEAFF.

The chain couples TRBV30 to TRBJ2-3; 7 nucleotides agree with TRBD1. The CDR3 has 12 residues. The germline V gene encodes CDR1 GTSNPN and CDR2 SVGIG (reference sequence). The junction had 5 bases not matched to a gene; V was cut back by 7 bases and J by 4 bases. The CDR3 reads CAYTTGADTQYF. The CDR3 region has the DNA TGTGCCTACACAACAGGGGCAGATACGCAGTATTTT. The whole variable domain, filled in from reference TRBV30 and TRBJ2-3, reads SQTIHQWPATLVQPVGSPLSLECTVEGTSNPNLYWYRQAAGRGLQLLFYSVGIGQISSEVPQNLSASRPQDRQFILSSKKLLLSDSGFYLCAYTTGADTQYFGPGTRLTVL.

The V call is TRBV23-1, the J call TRBJ2-1; D is possibly TRBD1 or TRBD2 (5 bases each). TRBV23-1 falls under the ORF class, with uncertain function. This CDR3 has 19 residues. Trimming removed 3 bases at V and 4 bases at J, with 25 bases between. DNA of the CDR3: TGCGCCAGCAGTCATACCCTGGGAGAGGGGCAAGAGCTATACAATGAGCAGTTCTTC. It translates to CASSHTLGEGQELYNEQFF.

The chain uses TRBV6-5 and TRBJ1-5, with 12 bases fitting TRBD1. Germline CDR1 is MNHEY and CDR2 is SVGAGI. The CDR3 loop spans 15 amino acids. Unmatched junction bases numbered 1, after V lost 6 bases and J lost 1 base. The CDR3, as DNA: TGTGCCAGCAGGGGACAGGGGGCAAGCAATCAGCCCCAGCATTTT. Amino acids: CASRGQGASNQPQHF.

CDR3 residues: CASSKTGIKAFF. The CDR3 DNA reads TGTGCCAGTAGTAAAACAGGGATCAAAGCTTTCTTT. This rearrangement joins TRBV19 to TRBJ1-1; TRBD1 is a possible D gene (6 bases). This CDR3 region has 12 residues. Germline-derived CDR1 and CDR2 are LNHDA and SQIVND (reference sequence). V lost 4 bases and J 9 bases, leaving 12 bases between the germline ends. Variable domain in full (rest from reference TRBV19 and TRBJ1-1): DGGITQSPKYLFRKEGQNVTLSCEQNLNHDAMYWYRQDPGQGLRLIYYSQIVNDFQKGDIAEGYSVSREKKESFPLTVTSAQKNPTAFYLCASSKTGIKAFFGQGTRLTVV.

CDR3 nucleotide sequence: TGTGCCAGCAGTTTTCTTAGAACAGGGAGACATTCTAATGAAAAACTGTTTTTT. This encodes CASSFLRTGRHSNEKLFF. The rearrangement joins TRBV27 to TRBJ1-4; tentatively, D is TRBD1 (6 bases). Germline-derived CDR1 and CDR2 are MNHEY and SMNVEV (reference sequence). The ends were cut back, 3 bases at V and 3 bases at J, with 20 bases in the middle. This CDR3 comprises 18 residues.

The chain uses TRBV4-3 and TRBJ2-1; 9 positions agree with TRBD2. The CDR3 has 14 amino acids. J lost 15 bases, V lost 0 bases, and 9 bases had no gene match. From germline, CDR1 is LGHNA and CDR2 YSLEER. DNA of the CDR3: TGCGCCAGCAGCCAAGAGCGGGGGGGCCGGGGGCCGTTCTTC. It specifies CASSQERGGRGPFF.

The J gene is TRBJ1-2, the V gene TRBV5-4; D remains unclear. This CDR3 has 16 residues. With 0 bases removed from V and 7 bases from J, the gap between germline ends came to 19 bases. CDR1 and CDR2 from the germline V gene are SGHNT and YYREEE (reference sequence). CDR3 nucleotides: TGTGCCAGCAGCTTGGCGGCGACCTTGGCTACGGGTGGCTACACCTTC. Translated: CASSLAATLATGGYTF.

This clone was seen once. The V gene is TRBV7-2, the J gene TRBJ1-2; no clear D gene. The length of the CDR3 is 16 residues. Germline values: CDR1 SGHTA, CDR2 FQGNSA. Trimming took 5 bases from V and 4 from J, leaving 20 bases between them. The CDR3 bases are TGTGCCAGCAGCGCTTATGATGCAGAGACTCTCTATGGCTACACCTTC. Protein product: CASSAYDAETLYGYTF.

The chain couples TRBV29-1 to TRBJ2-5; D ambiguous. There are 15 residues in the CDR3. V gave up 4 bases and J gave up 4 bases, with 19 bases separating them. CDR1 is SQVTM and CDR2 is ANQGSEA in the germline V gene. The DNA of the CDR3 is TGCAGCGTTGCCCACCTAGACATATTGGGAGAGACCCAGTACTTC. Protein product: CSVAHLDILGETQYF.

This clone has more than one count but fewer than ten. This rearrangement joins TRBV15 to TRBJ1-2, with 7 bases identical to TRBD1. Trimming removed 3 bases from V and 7 bases from J; junction bases left unmatched: 8. The CDR3 runs to 14 residues. CDR1 is LNHNV and CDR2 is YYDKDF in the germline V gene (reference sequence). Written as DNA, the CDR3 is TGTGCCACCAGCAGGGGGGGACAGTTAGGTGGCTACACCTTC. Its translation is CATSRGGQLGGYTF. Based on the CDR3 plus reference TRBV15 and TRBJ1-2, the full variable domain is DAMVIQNPRYQVTQFGKPVTLSCSQTLNHNVMYWYQQKSSQAPKLLFHYYDKDFNNEADTPDNFQSRRPNTSFCFLDIRSPGLGDTAMYLCATSRGGQLGGYTFGSGTRLTVV.

The chain carries TRBV7-9 and TRBJ1-2; D not certain. The CDR3 totals 13 residues. The germline gives CDR1 SEHNR, CDR2 FQNEAQ (reference sequence). V lost 5 bases and J 2 bases, leaving 9 bases between the germline ends. The CDR3 region has the DNA TGTGCCAGCAGCCTCGCCGGGAACTATGGCTACACCTTC. It specifies CASSLAGNYGYTF.

The rearrangement links TRBV28 to TRBJ1-2; D is ambiguous. The ends were cut back, 4 bases at V and 0 bases at J, with 3 bases in the middle. Germline lookup yields CDR1 MDHEN and CDR2 SYDVKM. The CDR3 extends over 12 amino acids. The CDR3 region has the DNA TGTGCCAGCAGTTGGGCTAACTATGGCTACACCTTC. It specifies CASSWANYGYTF.

The chain combines TRBV19 with TRBJ1-2; D is possibly TRBD1 (6 bases). Looked up from germline, CDR1 is LNHDA and CDR2 is SQIVND (reference sequence). The CDR3 has 12 amino acids. The V end lost 4 bases, the J end lost 8 bases, and 11 bases lay between the germline ends. The CDR3 loop reads CASSTHRVGYTF. In nucleotides, the CDR3 is TGTGCCAGTAGTACCCACAGGGTCGGCTACACCTTC.

J is TRBJ1-1 and V is TRBV25-1; D might be TRBD1 (6 bases). The V and J ends lost 6 bases and 1 base respectively, with 6 bases between them. Germline lookup yields CDR1 MGHDK and CDR2 SYGVNS. This CDR3 has 12 residues. The CDR3 is CASRQGNTEAFF. The CDR3 coding sequence is TGTGCCAGCAGACAGGGGAACACTGAAGCTTTCTTT.

The chain's CDR3 is CASNTGWNYGYTF. The CDR3 bases are TGCGCCAGCAATACGGGTTGGAACTATGGCTACACCTTC. The V call is TRBV5-1, the J call TRBJ1-2; no firm D call. This CDR3 has 13 residues. V lost 6 bases to trimming and J lost 2 bases, with 11 bases between them. Germline CDR1 reads SGHRS; CDR2 reads YFSETQ.

The chain is built from TRBV11-3 and TRBJ1-1; 7 positions agree with TRBD1. The CDR3 spans 14 residues. Germline assignment: CDR1 SGHNT and CDR2 YENEEA. Unmatched junction bases numbered 7, after V lost 5 bases and J lost 4 bases. CDR3 protein: CASSPTGESTEAFF. CDR3 bases: TGTGCCAGCAGCCCTACAGGGGAGAGCACTGAAGCTTTCTTT.

This chain links TRBV2 with TRBJ2-7; possible D gene TRBD2, 6 bases. Trimming stripped 8 bases from V and 3 bases from J, with 14 bases between. CDR1 SNHLY and CDR2 FYNNEI come from the germline V gene. The CDR3 consists of 13 residues. As DNA, the CDR3 is TGTGCCAGCGCAGCGGGCGGAAACTACGAGCAGTACTTC. It codes for CASAAGGNYEQYF.

This chain joins TRBV6-6 and TRBJ1-5; no reliable D call. The germline CDR1 and CDR2 sequences are MNHNY and SVGAGI (reference sequence). The CDR3 sequence is 13 residues long. Trimming shortened V by 2 bases and J by 2 bases, and 4 bases separated the two germline ends. The CDR3 loop reads CASSYPGNQPQHF. The CDR3 coding sequence is TGTGCCAGCAGTTACCCGGGCAATCAGCCCCAGCATTTT.

CDR3 sequence: CASRKGQGSYEQYF. CDR3 DNA: TGTGCCAGTAGGAAAGGACAGGGATCCTACGAGCAGTACTTC. The V and J genes are TRBV19 and TRBJ2-7; 8 positions match TRBD1. CDR3 length: 14 residues. CDR1 and CDR2 (germline): LNHDA, SQIVND (reference sequence). The trim removed 6 bases at V and 1 base at J, leaving 5 bases unmatched. Full variable domain (outside the CDR3, taken from reference TRBV19 and TRBJ2-7): DGGITQSPKYLFRKEGQNVTLSCEQNLNHDAMYWYRQDPGQGLRLIYYSQIVNDFQKGDIAEGYSVSREKKESFPLTVTSAQKNPTAFYLCASRKGQGSYEQYFGPGTRLTVT.